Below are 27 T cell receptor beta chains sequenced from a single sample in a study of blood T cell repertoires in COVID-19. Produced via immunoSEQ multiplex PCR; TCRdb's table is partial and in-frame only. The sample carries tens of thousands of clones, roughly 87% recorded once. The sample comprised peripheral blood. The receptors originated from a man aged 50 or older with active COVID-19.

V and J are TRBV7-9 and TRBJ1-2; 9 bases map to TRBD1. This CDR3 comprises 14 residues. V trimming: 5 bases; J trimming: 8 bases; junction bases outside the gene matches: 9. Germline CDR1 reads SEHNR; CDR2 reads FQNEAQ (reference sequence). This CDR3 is CASSRRQGGYGYTF. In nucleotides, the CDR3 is TGTGCCAGCAGCCGCCGACAGGGGGGTTACGGCTACACCTTC.

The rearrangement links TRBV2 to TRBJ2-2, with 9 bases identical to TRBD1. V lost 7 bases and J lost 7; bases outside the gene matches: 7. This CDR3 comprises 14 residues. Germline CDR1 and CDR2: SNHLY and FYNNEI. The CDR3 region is CASILQGAGGELFF. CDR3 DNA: TGTGCCAGCATTCTACAGGGGGCAGGCGGGGAGCTGTTTTTT.

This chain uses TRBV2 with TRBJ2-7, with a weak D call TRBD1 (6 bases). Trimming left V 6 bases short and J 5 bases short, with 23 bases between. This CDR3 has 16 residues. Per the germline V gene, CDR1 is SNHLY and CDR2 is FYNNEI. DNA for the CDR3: TGTGCCAGCAGAAAAGTGGGACAATTCTCGTCGCACGAGCAGTACTTC. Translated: CASRKVGQFSSHEQYF.

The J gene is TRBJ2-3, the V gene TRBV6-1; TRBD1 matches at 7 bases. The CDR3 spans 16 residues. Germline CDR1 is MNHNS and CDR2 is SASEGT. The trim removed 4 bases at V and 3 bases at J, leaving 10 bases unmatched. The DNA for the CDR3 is TGTGCCAGCAGTGCTTGGACAGGAAGGAATACAGATACGCAGTATTTT. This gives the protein CASSAWTGRNTDTQYF.

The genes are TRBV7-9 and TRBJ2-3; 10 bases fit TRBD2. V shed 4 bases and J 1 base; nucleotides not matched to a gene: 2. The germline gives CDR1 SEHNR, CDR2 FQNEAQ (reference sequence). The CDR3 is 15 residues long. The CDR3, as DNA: TGTGCCAGCAGCTCGAGCGGGGGGGGCACAGATACGCAGTATTTT. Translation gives CASSSSGGGTDTQYF.

CDR3 amino acids: CASSGRRDEQYF. CDR3 nucleotide sequence: TGTGCCAGCAGTGGCCGGAGGGACGAGCAGTACTTC. The chain links TRBV12-3 or TRBV12-4 to TRBJ2-7; a possible D gene is TRBD2 (6 bases). The CDR3 runs to 12 residues. Deletions cut 5 bases from V and 5 bases from J, with 10 bases between.

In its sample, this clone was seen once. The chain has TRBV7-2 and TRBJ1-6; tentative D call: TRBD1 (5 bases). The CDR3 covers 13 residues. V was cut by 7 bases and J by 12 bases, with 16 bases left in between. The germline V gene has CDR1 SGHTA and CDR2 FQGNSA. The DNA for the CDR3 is TGTGCCAGCATCCCATCCCCCCAGGGACCCCTCCACTTT. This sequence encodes CASIPSPQGPLHF.

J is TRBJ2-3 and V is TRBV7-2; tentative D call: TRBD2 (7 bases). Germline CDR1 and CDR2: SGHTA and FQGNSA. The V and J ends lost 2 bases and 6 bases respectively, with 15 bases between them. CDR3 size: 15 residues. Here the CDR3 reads CASSLQGGASDTQYF. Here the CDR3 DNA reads TGTGCCAGCAGCTTACAAGGGGGGGCCTCCGATACGCAGTATTTT.

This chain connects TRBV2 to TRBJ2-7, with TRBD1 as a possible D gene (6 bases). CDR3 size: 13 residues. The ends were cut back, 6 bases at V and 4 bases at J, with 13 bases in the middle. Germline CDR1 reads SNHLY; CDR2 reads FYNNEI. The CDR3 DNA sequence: TGTGCCAGCAGGATCAGGGGTTTTTACGAGCAGTACTTC. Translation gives CASRIRGFYEQYF. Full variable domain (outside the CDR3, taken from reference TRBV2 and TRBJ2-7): EPEVTQTPSHQVTQMGQEVILRCVPISNHLYFYWYRQILGQKVEFLVSFYNNEISEKSEIFDDQFSVERPDGSNFTLKIRSTKLEDSAMYFCASRIRGFYEQYFGPGTRLTVT.

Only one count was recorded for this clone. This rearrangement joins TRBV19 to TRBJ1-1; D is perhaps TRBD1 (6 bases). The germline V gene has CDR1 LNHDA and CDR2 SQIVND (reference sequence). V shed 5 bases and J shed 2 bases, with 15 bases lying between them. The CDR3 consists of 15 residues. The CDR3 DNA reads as TGTGCCAGTAGTGCAAACCGGGACACCAACACTGAAGCTTTCTTT. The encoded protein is CASSANRDTNTEAFF.

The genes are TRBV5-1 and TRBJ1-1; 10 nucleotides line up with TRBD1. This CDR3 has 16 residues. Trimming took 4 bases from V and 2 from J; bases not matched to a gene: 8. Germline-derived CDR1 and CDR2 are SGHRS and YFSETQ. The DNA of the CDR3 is TGCGCCAGCAGCGCTGGTCGGACAGGGGGTAACACTGAAGCTTTCTTT. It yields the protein CASSAGRTGGNTEAFF.

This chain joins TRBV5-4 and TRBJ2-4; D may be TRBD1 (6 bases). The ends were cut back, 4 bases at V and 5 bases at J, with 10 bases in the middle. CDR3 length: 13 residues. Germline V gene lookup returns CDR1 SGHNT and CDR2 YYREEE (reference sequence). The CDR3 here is CASSLRTENIQYF. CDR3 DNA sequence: TGTGCCAGCAGCCTCCGGACAGAAAACATTCAGTACTTC.

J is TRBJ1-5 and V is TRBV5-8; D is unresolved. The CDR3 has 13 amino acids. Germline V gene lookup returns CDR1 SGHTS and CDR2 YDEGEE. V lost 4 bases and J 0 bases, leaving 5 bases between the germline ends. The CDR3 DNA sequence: TGTGCCAGCAGCCAGGATAGCAATCAGCCCCAGCATTTT. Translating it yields CASSQDSNQPQHF.

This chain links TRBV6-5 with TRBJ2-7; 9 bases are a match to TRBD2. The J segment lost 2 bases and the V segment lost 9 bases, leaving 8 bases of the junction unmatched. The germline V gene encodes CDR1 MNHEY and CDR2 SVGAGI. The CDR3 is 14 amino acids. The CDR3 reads CASIFSGSTYEQYF. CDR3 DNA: TGTGCCAGTATCTTTAGCGGGAGTACCTACGAGCAGTACTTC.

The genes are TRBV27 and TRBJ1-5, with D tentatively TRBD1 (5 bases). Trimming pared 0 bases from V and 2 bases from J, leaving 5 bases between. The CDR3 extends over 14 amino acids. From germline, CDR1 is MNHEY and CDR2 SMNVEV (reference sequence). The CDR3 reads CASSLSGGNQPQHF. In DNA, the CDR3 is TGTGCCAGCAGTTTATCAGGGGGCAATCAGCCCCAGCATTTT.

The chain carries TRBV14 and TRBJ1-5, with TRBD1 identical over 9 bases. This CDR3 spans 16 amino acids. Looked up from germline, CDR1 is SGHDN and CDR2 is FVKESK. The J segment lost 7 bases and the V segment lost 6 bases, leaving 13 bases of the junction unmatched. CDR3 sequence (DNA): TGTGCCAGCAGTCAGAAGACAGGGGGAAGCTGGCAGCCCCAGCATTTT. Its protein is CASSQKTGGSWQPQHF.

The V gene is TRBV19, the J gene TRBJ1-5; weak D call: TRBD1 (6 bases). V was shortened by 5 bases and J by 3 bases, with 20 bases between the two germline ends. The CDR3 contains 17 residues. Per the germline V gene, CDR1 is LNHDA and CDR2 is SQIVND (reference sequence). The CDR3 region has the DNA TGTGCCAGTAGTTGGGCGACGAGAGGGGGAGACAATCAGCCCCAGCATTTT. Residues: CASSWATRGGDNQPQHF.

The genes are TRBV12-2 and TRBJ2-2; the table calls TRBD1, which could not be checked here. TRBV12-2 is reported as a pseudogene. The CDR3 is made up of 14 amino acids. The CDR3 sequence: CASRLGEGAGELFF. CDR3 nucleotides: TGTGCAAGTCGCTTAGGAGAGGGGGCCGGGGAGCTGTTTTTT.

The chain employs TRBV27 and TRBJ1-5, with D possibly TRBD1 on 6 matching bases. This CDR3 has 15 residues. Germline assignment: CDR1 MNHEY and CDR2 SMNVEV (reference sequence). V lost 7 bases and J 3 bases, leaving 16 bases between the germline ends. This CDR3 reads CASTPVGGYNQPQHF. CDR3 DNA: TGTGCCAGCACCCCCGTAGGGGGTTACAATCAGCCCCAGCATTTT.

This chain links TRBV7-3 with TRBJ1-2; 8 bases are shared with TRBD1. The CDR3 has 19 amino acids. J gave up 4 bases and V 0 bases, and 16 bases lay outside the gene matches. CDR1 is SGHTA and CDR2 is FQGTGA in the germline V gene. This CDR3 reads CASSLTWGDRGPYGYGYTF. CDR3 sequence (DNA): TGTGCCAGCAGCTTAACGTGGGGAGACAGGGGTCCCTATGGCTATGGCTACACCTTC. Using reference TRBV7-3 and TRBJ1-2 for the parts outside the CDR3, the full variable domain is GAGVSQTPSNKVTEKGKYVELRCDPISGHTALYWYRQSLGQGPEFLIYFQGTGAADDSGLPNDRFFAVRPEGSVSTLKIQRTERGDSAVYLCASSLTWGDRGPYGYGYTFGSGTRLTVV.

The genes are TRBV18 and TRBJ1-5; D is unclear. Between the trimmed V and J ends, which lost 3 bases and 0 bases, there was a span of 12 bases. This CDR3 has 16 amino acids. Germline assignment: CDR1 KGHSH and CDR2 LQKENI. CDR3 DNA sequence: TGTGCCAGCTCACCTTCCACAGCTAATAGCAATCAGCCCCAGCATTTT. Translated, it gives CASSPSTANSNQPQHF.

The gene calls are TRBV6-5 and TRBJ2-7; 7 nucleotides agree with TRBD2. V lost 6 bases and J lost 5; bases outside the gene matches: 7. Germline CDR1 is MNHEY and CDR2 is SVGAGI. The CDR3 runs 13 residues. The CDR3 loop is CASRPGGRDEQYF. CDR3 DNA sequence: TGTGCCAGCAGACCGGGGGGTAGAGACGAGCAGTACTTC.

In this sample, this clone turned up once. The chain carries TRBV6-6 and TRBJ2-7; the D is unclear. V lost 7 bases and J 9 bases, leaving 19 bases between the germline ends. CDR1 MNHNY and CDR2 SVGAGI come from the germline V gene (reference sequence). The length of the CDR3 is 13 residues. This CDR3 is CASIQPGMGVQYF. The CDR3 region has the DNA TGTGCCAGCATCCAGCCAGGAATGGGCGTGCAGTACTTC.

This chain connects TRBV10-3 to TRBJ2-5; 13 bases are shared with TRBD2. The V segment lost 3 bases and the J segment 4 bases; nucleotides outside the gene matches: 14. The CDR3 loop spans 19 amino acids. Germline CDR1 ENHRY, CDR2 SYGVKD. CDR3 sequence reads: CAISDISRTSGGGGETQYF. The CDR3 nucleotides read TGTGCCATCAGTGACATCTCTAGGACTAGCGGGGGCGGTGGAGAGACCCAGTACTTC.

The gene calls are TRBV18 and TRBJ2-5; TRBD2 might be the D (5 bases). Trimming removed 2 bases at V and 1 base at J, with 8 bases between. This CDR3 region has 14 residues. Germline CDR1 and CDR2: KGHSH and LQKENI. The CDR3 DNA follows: TGTGCCAGCTCACCAGATCGGGGCCAAGAGACCCAGTACTTC. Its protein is CASSPDRGQETQYF.

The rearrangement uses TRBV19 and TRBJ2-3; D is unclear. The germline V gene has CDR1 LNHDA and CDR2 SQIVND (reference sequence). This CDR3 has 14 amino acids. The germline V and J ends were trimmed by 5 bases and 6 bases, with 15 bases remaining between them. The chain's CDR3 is CASSPHLVADTQYF. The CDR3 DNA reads TGTGCCAGTAGTCCTCATCTAGTCGCCGATACGCAGTATTTT.

The CDR3 sequence: CASTTGQGGANVLTF. The CDR3 DNA reads TGTGCCAGCACCACAGGACAGGGAGGGGCCAACGTCCTGACTTTC. V and J are TRBV9 and TRBJ2-6; TRBD1 matches at 8 bases. The CDR3 runs to 15 residues. Germline-derived CDR1 and CDR2 are SGDLS and YYNGEE. Unmatched junction bases numbered 6, after V lost 6 bases and J lost 4 bases.